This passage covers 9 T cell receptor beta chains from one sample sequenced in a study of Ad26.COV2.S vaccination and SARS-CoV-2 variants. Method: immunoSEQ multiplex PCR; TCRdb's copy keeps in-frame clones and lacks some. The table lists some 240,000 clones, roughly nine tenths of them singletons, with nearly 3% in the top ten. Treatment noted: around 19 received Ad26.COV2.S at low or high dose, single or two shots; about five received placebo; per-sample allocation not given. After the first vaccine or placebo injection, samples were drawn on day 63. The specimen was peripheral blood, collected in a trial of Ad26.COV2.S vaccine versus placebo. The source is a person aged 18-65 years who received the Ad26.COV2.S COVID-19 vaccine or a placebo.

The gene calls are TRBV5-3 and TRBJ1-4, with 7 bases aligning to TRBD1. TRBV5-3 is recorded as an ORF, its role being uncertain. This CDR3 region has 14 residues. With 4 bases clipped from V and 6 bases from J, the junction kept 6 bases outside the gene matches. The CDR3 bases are TGTGCCAGAAGCCCGCAGGGACAGTATGAAAAACTGTTTTTT. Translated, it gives CARSPQGQYEKLFF.

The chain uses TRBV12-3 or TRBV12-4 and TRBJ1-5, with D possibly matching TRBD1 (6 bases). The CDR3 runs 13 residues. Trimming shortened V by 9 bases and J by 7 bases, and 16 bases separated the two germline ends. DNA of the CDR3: TGTGCCAGTCAACAGGGTAACTACCAGCCCCAGCATTTT. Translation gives CASQQGNYQPQHF.

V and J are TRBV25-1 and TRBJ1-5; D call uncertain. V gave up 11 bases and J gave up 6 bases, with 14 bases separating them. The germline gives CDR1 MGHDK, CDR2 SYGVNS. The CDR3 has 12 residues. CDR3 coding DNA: TGTGCCTCATCCTTATCAGGTCAGCCCCAGCATTTT. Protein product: CASSLSGQPQHF.

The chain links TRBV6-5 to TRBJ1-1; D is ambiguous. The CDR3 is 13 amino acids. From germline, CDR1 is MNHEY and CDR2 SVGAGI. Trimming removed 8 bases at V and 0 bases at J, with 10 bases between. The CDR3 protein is CASRPLLNTEAFF. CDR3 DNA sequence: TGTGCCAGCCGACCCCTATTGAACACTGAAGCTTTCTTT.

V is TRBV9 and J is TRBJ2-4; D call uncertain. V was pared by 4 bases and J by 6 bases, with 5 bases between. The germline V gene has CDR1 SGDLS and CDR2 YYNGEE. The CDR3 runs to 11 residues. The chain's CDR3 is CASSRANIQYF. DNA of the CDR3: TGTGCCAGCAGCCGTGCAAACATTCAGTACTTC.

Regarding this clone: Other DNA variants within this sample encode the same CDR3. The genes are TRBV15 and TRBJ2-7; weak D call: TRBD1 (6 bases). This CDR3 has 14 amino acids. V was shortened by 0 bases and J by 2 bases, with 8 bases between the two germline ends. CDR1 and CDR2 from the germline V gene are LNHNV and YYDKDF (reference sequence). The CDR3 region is CATSRDRGTYEQYF. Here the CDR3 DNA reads TGTGCCACCAGCAGAGACAGGGGTACCTACGAGCAGTACTTC.

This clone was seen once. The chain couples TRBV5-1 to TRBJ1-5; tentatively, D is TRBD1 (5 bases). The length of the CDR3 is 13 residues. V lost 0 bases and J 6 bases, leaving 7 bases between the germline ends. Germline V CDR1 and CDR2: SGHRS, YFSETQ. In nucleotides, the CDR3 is TGCGCCAGCAGCTTGGTGGGGGGTCAGCCCCAGCATTTT. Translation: CASSLVGGQPQHF.

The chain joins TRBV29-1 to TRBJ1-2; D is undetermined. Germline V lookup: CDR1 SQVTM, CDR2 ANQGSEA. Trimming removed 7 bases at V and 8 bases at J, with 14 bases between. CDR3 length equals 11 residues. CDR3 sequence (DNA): TGCAGCGCCGGGGTTCCAGGAGGCTACACCTTC. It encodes CSAGVPGGYTF.

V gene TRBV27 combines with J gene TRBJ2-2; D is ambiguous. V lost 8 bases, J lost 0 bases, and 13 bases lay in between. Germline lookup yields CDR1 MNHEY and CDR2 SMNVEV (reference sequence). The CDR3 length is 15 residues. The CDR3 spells CASRRHFPNTGELFF. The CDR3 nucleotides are TGTGCCAGCCGTAGACATTTCCCGAACACCGGGGAGCTGTTTTTT.